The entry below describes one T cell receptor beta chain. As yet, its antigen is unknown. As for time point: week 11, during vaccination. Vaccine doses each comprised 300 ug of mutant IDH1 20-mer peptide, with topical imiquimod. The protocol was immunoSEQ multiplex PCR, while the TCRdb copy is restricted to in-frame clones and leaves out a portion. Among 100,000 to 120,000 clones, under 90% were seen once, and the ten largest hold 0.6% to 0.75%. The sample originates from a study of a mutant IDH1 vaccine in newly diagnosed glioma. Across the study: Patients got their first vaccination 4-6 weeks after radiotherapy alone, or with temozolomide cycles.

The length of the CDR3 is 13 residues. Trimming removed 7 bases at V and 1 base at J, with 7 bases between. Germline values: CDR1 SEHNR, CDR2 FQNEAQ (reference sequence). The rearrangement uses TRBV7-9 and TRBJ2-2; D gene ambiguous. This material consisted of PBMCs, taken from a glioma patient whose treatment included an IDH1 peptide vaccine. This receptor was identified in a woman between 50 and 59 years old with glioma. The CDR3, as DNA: TGTGCCAGCATTGGGTTGAACACCGGGGAGCTGTTTTTT. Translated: CASIGLNTGELFF.